These 13 T cell receptor beta chains originate from one sample sequenced in a study of T cells after yellow fever vaccination. TCRdb reprocessed the 5' RACE reads via MiXCR and lists one record per CDR3 protein. The sample holds 95,000 to 150,000 distinct CDR3 sequences; roughly 9% are singletons and the top ten take 40%. The sample here was CD8+ T cells sorted from PBMCs, taken on the day of the yellow fever booster vaccination. The receptor set was obtained from a man aged 18 to 30 who received the YFV17D yellow fever vaccine.

A few counts support this clonotype. V is TRBV7-9 and J is TRBJ1-5; no reliable D call. The CDR3 covers 14 residues. From germline, CDR1 is SEHNR and CDR2 FQNEAQ (reference sequence). Between the trimmed V and J ends, which lost 3 bases and 3 bases, there was a span of 9 bases. The CDR3 is CASSLSDTNQPQHF. CDR3 DNA sequence: TGTGCCAGCAGCTTGTCTGACACCAATCAGCCCCAGCATTTT.

The table lists this clonotype with a few counts. This chain connects TRBV24-1 to TRBJ1-1; 8 bases map to TRBD1. The V segment lost 7 bases and the J segment 10 bases; nucleotides outside the gene matches: 1. From germline, CDR1 is KGHDR and CDR2 SFDVKD. The CDR3 spans 10 residues. CDR3 sequence (DNA): TGTGCCACCAGGACAGGGGTAGCTTTCTTT. Translation: CATRTGVAFF.

This chain connects TRBV3-2 to TRBJ2-5. TRBV3-2 is reported as a pseudogene. The CDR3 contains 14 residues. The CDR3 DNA sequence: TGTGCCAGCAGCCAAGATTTGGGATCCAAGACCCAGTACTTC. This codes for CASSQDLGSKTQYF.

This clonotype was seen more than once but under ten times. V usage is TRBV11-1 and J usage is TRBJ1-2; 10 nucleotides agree with TRBD1. V dropped 5 bases and J dropped 6; count of bases not matched to a gene: 9. Germline V gene sequence: CDR1 SGHAT, CDR2 FQDESV (reference sequence). The CDR3 has 15 residues. The CDR3 sequence: CASSPRQGAWDGYTF. The CDR3 DNA reads as TGTGCCAGCAGCCCGCGACAGGGGGCTTGGGATGGCTACACCTTC.

V usage is TRBV12-3 or TRBV12-4 and J usage is TRBJ2-1; D possibly corresponds to TRBD2 (5 bases). The ends were cut back, 2 bases at V and 9 bases at J, with 11 bases in the middle. The CDR3 extends over 13 amino acids. The CDR3 loop is CASSLSGLGEQFF. The DNA of the CDR3 is TGTGCCAGCAGTTTAAGCGGACTCGGTGAGCAGTTCTTC.

This chain links TRBV2 with TRBJ1-1; possible D gene TRBD1, 5 bases. Germline-derived CDR1 and CDR2 are SNHLY and FYNNEI. The germline V and J ends were trimmed by 3 bases and 0 bases, with 8 bases remaining between them. This CDR3 is 14 amino acids long. In DNA, the CDR3 is TGTGCCAGCAGTGACAGGGTCATGAACACTGAAGCTTTCTTT. Amino acid sequence: CASSDRVMNTEAFF.

This clonotype was counted a few times. The chain combines TRBV7-9 with TRBJ2-7; TRBD1 is a possible D gene (7 bases). The ends were cut back, 1 base at V and 3 bases at J, with 16 bases in the middle. CDR1 and CDR2 (germline): SEHNR, FQNEAQ (reference sequence). This CDR3 is built from 16 residues. CDR3 protein: CASSLDTRRGHYEQYF. DNA for the CDR3: TGTGCCAGCAGCTTAGACACGAGGAGGGGGCACTACGAGCAGTACTTC.

The genes are TRBV29-1 and TRBJ2-1; perhaps D is TRBD1 or TRBD2 (5 bases each). Germline V gives CDR1 SQVTM, CDR2 ANQGSEA. Trimming stripped 3 bases from V and 1 base from J, with 10 bases between. The CDR3 has 14 residues. This chain's CDR3 is CSVDGADSYNEQFF. The CDR3 DNA sequence: TGCAGCGTTGACGGGGCGGATTCCTACAATGAGCAGTTCTTC.

The sample holds a few counts of this clonotype. The chain uses TRBV11-2 and TRBJ2-7; 7 bases map to TRBD2. The germline V gene encodes CDR1 SGHAT and CDR2 FQNNGV. The J segment lost 4 bases and the V segment lost 6 bases, leaving 12 bases of the junction unmatched. The CDR3 totals 15 residues. This chain's CDR3 is CASRKGDSGVYEQYF. The CDR3, as DNA: TGTGCCAGCAGGAAGGGAGACAGCGGGGTTTACGAGCAGTACTTC.

This clonotype came up a few times. This chain connects TRBV4-3 to TRBJ2-3; TRBD2 matches at 13 bases. The V and J ends lost 0 bases and 5 bases, in that order; junction bases with no gene match: 5. CDR1 LGHNA and CDR2 YSLEER come from the germline V gene. This CDR3 is built from 17 residues. CDR3 nucleotide sequence: TGCGCCAGCAGCCAAGAGGGACTAGCGGGGAAGGGAGATACGCAGTATTTT. Translating gives CASSQEGLAGKGDTQYF.

This clonotype occurred a few times. The chain employs TRBV12-3 or TRBV12-4 and TRBJ2-7; D not resolved. CDR3 length: 15 residues. Trimming took off 6 bases at V and 2 bases at J, with 17 bases between the two ends. The CDR3 loop reads CASSGIGRATYEQYF. CDR3 in DNA: TGTGCCAGCAGCGGCATTGGCAGAGCTACCTACGAGCAGTACTTC.

This clonotype has more than one count but fewer than ten. V gene TRBV12-3 or TRBV12-4 combines with J gene TRBJ2-7; maybe TRBD1 (6 bases). The V end was cut by 6 bases, the J end by 5 bases, with 11 bases between. This CDR3 is 12 amino acids long. The CDR3 nucleotides read TGTGCCAGCAGGTTACAGGGCGACGAGCAGTACTTC. Its protein product is CASRLQGDEQYF.

This clonotype was seen at least ten times. The V and J genes are TRBV6-4 and TRBJ2-1; 9 bases map to TRBD1. This CDR3 region has 15 residues. The V and J ends lost 2 bases and 8 bases, in that order; junction bases with no gene match: 7. Germline values: CDR1 MRHNA, CDR2 SNTAGT. CDR3 sequence reads: CASSDRTGAIDEQFF. CDR3 nucleotide sequence: TGTGCCAGCAGTGACCGGACAGGGGCAATCGATGAGCAGTTCTTC.